One T cell receptor (beta chain) is described in this entry. The source of the sample is a study of blood T cell repertoires in COVID-19. At the level of the study: Sources were T cells, B-cell-depleted T cells, or PBMCs; the material itself was cDNA or gDNA.

Germline V gives CDR1 SGHNT, CDR2 YYREEE (reference sequence). This CDR3 contains 16 residues. The germline V and J ends were trimmed by 0 bases and 1 base, with 13 bases remaining between them. TCRdb's copy holds only in-frame clones and misses some; the assay was immunoSEQ multiplex PCR. The repertoire consists of 96,000 or so clones, with 70% to 90% occurring once and the leading ten covering 2.5% to 3.5%. This TCR was recovered from a woman of 80 years or more with acute or convalescent COVID-19. Source material: peripheral blood. The gene calls are TRBV5-4 and TRBJ2-5; possible D gene TRBD1, 6 bases. The CDR3 here is CASSLVDRGAQETQYF. The CDR3 DNA reads as TGTGCCAGCAGCTTGGTGGACAGAGGGGCCCAAGAGACCCAGTACTTC.